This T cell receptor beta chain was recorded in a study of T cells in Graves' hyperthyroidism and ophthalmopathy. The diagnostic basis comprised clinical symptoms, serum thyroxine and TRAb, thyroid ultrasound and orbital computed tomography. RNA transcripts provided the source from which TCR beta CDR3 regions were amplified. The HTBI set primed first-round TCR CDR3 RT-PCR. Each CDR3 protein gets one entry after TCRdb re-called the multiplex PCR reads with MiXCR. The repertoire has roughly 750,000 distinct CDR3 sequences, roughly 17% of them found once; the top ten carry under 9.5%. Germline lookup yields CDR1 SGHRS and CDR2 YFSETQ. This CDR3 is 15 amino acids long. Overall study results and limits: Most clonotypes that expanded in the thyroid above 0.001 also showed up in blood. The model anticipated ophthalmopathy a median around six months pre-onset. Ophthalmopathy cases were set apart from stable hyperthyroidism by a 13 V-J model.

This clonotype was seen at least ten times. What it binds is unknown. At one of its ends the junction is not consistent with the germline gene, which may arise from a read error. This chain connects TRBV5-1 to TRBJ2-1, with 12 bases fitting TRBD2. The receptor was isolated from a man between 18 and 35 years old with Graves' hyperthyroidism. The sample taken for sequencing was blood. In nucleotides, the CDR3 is TGTGCCAGCAGCTCTCTAGCGGGAGGGTACAATGAGCAGTTCTTC. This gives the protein CASSSLAGGYNEQFF.